This T cell receptor beta chain is from a study of T-cell memory formation after mild COVID-19. From the 5' RACE reads, TCRdb called clonotypes with MiXCR, one entry per CDR3 protein. This sample has a few hundred thousand distinct CDR3 sequences, with 20% to 25% found just once. CDR1 and CDR2 from the germline V gene are SGHDN and FVKESK. The CDR3 has 17 amino acids. V dropped 4 bases and J dropped 4; count of bases not matched to a gene: 8. This clonotype has a single count. The chain employs TRBV14 and TRBJ2-1, with 12 bases identical to TRBD2. The clonotype comes from an adult woman who had mild COVID-19 (a few samples of this study predate the infection). Cell type and time point are not known. What was sequenced was PBMCs or a T cell subset sorted from them (not recorded which). The CDR3 spells CASSPGTSGSPYNEQFF. CDR3 nucleotide sequence: TGTGCCAGCAGCCCTGGGACTAGCGGGTCCCCTTACAATGAGCAGTTCTTC.